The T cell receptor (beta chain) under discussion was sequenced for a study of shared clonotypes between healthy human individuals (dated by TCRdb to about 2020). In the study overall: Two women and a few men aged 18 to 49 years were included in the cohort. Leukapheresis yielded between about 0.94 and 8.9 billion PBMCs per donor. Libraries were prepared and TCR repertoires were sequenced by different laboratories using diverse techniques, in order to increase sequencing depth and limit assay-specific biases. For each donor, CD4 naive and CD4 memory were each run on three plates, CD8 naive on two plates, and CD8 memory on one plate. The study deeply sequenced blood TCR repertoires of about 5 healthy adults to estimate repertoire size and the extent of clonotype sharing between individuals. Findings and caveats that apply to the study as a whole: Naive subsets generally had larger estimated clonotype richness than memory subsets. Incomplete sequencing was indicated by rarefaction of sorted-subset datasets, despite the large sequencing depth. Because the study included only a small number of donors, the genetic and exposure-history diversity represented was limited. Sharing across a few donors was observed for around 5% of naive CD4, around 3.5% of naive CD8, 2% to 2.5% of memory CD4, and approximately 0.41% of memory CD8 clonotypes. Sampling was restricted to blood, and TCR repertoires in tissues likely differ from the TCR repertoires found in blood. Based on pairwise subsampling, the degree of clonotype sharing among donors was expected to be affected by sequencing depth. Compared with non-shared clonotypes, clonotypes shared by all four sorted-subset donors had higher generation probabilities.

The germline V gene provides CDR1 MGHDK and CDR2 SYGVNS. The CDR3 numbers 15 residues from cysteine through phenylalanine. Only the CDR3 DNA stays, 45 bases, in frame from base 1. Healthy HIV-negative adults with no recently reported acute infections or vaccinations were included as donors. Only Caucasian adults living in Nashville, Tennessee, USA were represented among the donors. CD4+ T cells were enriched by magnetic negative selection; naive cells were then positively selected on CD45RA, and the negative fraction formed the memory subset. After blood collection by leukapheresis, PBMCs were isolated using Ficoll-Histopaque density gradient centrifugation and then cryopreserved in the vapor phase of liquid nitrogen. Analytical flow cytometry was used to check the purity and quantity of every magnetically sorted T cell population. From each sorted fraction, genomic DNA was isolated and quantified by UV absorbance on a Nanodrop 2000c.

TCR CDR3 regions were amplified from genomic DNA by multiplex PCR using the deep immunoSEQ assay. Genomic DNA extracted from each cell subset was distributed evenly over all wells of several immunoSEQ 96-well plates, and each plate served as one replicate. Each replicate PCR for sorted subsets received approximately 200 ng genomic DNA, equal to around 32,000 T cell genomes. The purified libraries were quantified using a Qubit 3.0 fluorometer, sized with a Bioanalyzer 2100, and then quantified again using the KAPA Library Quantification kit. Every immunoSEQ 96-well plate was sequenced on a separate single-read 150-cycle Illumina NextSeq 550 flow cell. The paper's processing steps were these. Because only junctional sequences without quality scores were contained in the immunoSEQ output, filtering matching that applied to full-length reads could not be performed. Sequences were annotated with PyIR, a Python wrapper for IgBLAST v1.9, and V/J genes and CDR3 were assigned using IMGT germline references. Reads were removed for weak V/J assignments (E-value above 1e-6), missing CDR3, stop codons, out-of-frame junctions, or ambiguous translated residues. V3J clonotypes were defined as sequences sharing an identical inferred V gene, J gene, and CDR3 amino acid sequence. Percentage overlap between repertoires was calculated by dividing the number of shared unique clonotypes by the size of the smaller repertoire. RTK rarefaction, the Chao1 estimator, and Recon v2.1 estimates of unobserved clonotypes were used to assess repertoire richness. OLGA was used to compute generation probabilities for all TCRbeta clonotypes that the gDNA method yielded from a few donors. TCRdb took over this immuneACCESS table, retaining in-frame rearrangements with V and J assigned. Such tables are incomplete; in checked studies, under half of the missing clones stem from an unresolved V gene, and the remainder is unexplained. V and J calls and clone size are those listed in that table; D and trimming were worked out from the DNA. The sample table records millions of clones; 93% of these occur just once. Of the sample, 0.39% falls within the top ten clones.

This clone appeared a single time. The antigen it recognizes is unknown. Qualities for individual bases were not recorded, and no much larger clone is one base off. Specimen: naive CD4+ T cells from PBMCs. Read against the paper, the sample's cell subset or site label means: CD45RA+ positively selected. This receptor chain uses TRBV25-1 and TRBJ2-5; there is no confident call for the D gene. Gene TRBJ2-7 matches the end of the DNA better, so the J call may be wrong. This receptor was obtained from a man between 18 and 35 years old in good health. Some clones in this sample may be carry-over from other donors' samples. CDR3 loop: CASSEDEPRDYEQYF. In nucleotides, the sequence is TGTGCCAGCAGTGAAGATGAACCTAGGGACTACGAGCAGTACTTC.